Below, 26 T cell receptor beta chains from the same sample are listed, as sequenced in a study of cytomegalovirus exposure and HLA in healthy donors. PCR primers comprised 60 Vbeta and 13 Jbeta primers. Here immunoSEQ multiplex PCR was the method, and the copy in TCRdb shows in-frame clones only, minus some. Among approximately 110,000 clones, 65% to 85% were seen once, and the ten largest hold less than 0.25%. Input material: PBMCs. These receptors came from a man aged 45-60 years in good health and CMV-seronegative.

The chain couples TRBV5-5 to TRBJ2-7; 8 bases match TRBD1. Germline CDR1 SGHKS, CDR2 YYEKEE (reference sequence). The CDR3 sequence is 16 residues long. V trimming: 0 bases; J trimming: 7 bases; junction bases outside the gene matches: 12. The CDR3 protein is CASSLGPPTGDWEQYF. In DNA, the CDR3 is TGTGCCAGCAGCTTGGGGCCCCCGACAGGGGATTGGGAGCAGTACTTC.

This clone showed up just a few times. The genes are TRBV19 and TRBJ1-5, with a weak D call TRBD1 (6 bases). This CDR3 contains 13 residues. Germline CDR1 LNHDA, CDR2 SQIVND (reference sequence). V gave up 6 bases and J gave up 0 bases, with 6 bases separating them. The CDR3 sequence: CASRDSSNQPQHF. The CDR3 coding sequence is TGTGCCAGTAGGGACAGTAGCAATCAGCCCCAGCATTTT. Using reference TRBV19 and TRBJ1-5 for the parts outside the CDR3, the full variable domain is DGGITQSPKYLFRKEGQNVTLSCEQNLNHDAMYWYRQDPGQGLRLIYYSQIVNDFQKGDIAEGYSVSREKKESFPLTVTSAQKNPTAFYLCASRDSSNQPQHFGDGTRLSIL.

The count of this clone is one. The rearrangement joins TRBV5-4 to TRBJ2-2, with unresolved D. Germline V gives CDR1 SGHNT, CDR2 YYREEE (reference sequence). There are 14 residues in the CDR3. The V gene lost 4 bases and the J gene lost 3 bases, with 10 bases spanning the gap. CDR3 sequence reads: CASSQRKHTGELFF. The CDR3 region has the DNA TGTGCCAGCAGCCAGAGGAAGCACACCGGGGAGCTGTTTTTT. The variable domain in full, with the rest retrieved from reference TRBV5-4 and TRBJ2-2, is ETGVTQSPTHLIKTRGQQVTLRCSSQSGHNTVSWYQQALGQGPQFIFQYYREEENGRGNFPPRFSGLQFPNYSSELNVNALELDDSALYLCASSQRKHTGELFFGEGSRLTVL.

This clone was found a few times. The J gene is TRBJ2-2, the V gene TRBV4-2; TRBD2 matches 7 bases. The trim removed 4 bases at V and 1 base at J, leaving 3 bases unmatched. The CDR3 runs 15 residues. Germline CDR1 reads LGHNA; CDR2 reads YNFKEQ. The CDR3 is CASSPPGGNTGELFF. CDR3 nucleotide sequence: TGTGCCAGCAGCCCGCCGGGGGGGAACACCGGGGAGCTGTTTTTT.

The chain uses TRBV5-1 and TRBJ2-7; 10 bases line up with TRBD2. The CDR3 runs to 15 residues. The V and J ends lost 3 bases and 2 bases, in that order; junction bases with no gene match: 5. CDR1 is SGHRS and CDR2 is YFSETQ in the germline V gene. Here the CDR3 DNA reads TGCGCCAGCAGCTCCGGACTAGCGGACCCCTACGAGCAGTACTTC. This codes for CASSSGLADPYEQYF.

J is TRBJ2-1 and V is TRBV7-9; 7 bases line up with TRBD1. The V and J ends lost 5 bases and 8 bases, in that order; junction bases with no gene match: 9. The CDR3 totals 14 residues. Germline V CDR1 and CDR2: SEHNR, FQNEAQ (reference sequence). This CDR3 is CASSIGQASYEQFF. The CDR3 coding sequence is TGTGCCAGCAGCATCGGACAGGCTTCATATGAGCAGTTCTTC.

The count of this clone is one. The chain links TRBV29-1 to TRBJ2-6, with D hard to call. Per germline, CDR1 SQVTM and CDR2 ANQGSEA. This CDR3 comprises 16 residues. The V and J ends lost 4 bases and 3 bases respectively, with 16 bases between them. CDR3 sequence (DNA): TGCAGCGTTGGCCCCTCAGGCTTTGGTGGGGCCAACGTCCTGACTTTC. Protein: CSVGPSGFGGANVLTF.

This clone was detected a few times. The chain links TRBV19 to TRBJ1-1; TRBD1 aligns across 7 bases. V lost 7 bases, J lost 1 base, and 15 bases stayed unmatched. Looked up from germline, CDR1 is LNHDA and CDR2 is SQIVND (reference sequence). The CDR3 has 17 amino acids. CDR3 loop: CASTTLRGRDSNTEAFF. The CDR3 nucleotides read TGTGCCAGTACCACCTTAAGGGGGCGAGATTCGAACACTGAAGCTTTCTTT.

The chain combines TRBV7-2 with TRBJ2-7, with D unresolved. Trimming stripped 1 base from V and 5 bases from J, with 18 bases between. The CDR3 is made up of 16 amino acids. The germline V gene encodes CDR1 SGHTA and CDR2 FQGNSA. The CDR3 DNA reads TGTGCCAGCAGCTTAGGGTGGCGACAATCGGTACACGAGCAGTACTTC. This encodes CASSLGWRQSVHEQYF.

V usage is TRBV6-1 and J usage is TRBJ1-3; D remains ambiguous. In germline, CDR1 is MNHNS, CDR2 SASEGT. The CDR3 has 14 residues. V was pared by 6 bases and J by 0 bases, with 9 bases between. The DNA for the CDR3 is TGTGCCAGCAGGGAGGAACTCTCTGGAAACACCATATATTTT. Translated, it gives CASREELSGNTIYF.

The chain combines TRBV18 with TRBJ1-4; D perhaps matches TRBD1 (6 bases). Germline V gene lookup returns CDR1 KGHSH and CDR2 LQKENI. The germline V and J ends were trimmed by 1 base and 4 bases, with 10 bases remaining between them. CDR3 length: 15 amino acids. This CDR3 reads CASSPLQGNNEKLFF. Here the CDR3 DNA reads TGTGCCAGCTCACCACTTCAGGGGAATAATGAAAAACTGTTTTTT.

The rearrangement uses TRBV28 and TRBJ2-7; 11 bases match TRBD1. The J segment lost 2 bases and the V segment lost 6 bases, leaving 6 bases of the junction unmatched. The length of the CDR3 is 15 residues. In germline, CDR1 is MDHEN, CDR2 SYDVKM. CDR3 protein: CASRHPGQGAYEQYF. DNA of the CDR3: TGTGCCAGCAGACATCCGGGACAGGGGGCCTACGAGCAGTACTTC.

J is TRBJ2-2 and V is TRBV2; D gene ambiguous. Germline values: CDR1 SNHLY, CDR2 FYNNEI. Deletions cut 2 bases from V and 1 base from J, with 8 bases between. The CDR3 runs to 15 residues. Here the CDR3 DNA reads TGTGCCAGCAGTGAAAATCCCCAGAACACCGGGGAGCTGTTTTTT. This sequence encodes CASSENPQNTGELFF.

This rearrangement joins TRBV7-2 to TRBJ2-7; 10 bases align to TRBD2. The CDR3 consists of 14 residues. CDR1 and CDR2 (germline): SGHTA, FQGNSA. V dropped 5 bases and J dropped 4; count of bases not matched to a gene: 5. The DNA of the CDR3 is TGTGCCAGCAGCCAGAAAGCGGGGGGGTACGAGCAGTACTTC. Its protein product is CASSQKAGGYEQYF.

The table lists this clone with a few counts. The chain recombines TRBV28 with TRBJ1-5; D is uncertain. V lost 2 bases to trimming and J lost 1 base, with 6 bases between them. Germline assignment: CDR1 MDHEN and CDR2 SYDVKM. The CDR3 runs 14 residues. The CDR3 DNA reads TGTGCCAGCAGTTTACGTATCAGCAATCAGCCCCAGCATTTT. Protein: CASSLRISNQPQHF. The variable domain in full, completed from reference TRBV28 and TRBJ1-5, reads DVKVTQSSRYLVKRTGEKVFLECVQDMDHENMFWYRQDPGLGLRLIYFSYDVKMKEKGDIPEGYSVSREKKERFSLILESASTNQTSMYLCASSLRISNQPQHFGDGTRLSIL.

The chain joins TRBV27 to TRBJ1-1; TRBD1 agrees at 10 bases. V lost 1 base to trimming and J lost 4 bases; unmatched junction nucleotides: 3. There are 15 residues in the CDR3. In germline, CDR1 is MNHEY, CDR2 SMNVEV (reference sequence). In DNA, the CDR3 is TGTGCCAGCAGTTTATGGGACAGGGGCGCCACTGAAGCTTTCTTT. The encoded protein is CASSLWDRGATEAFF.

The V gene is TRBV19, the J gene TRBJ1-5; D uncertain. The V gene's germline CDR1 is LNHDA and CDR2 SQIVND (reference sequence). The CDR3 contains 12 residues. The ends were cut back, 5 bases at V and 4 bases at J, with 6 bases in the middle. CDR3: CASSRWNQPQHF. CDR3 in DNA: TGTGCCAGTAGTCGGTGGAATCAGCCCCAGCATTTT.

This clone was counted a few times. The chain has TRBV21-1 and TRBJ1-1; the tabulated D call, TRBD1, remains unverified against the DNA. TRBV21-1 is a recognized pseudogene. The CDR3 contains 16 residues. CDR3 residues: CASSSRRRAPNTEAFF. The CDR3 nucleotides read TGTGCCAGCAGCTCGCGGCGCAGGGCTCCGAACACTGAAGCTTTCTTT.

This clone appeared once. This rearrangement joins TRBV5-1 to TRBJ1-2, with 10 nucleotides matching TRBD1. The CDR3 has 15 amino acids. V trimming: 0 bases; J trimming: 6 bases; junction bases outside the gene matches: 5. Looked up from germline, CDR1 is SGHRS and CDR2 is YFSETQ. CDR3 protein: CASSLAGTGVDGYTF. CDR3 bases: TGCGCCAGCAGCTTGGCCGGGACAGGGGTCGATGGCTACACCTTC.

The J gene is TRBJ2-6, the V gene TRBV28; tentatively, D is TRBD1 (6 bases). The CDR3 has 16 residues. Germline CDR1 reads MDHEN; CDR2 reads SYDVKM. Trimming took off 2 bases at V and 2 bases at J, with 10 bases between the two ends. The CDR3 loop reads CASSLVSGAGANVLTF. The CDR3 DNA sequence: TGTGCCAGCAGTTTAGTTTCAGGGGCTGGGGCCAACGTCCTGACTTTC.

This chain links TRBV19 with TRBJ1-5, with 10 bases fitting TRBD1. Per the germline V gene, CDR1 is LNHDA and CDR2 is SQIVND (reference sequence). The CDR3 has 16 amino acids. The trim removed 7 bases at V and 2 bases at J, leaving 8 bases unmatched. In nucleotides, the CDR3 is TGTGCCAGTACCTCGACAGGGGGCCCTGGCAATCAGCCCCAGCATTTT. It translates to CASTSTGGPGNQPQHF.

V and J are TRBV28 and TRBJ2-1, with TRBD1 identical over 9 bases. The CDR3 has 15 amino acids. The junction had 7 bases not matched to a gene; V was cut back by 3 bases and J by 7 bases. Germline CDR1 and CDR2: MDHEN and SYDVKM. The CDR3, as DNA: TGTGCCAGCAGTTTCAGGGACAGGGTGTTGAATGAGCAGTTCTTC. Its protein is CASSFRDRVLNEQFF.

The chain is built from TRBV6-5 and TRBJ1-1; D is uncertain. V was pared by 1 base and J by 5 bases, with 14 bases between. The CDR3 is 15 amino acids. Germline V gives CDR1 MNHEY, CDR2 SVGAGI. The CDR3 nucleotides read TGTGCCAGCAGTTACTACAATGAGGGTGGGACTGAAGCTTTCTTT. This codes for CASSYYNEGGTEAFF.

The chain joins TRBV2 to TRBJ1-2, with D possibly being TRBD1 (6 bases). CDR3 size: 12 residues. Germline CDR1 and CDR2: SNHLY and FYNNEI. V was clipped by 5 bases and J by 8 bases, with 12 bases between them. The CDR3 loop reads CASSIQGEGYTF. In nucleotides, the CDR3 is TGTGCCAGCAGTATACAGGGAGAGGGCTACACCTTC.

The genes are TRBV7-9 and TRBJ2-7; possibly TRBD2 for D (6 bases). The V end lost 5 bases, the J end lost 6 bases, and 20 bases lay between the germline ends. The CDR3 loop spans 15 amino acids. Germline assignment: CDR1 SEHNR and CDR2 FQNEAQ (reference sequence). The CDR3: CASSLIGDLGPEQYF. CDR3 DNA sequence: TGTGCCAGCAGCCTGATAGGGGACTTGGGGCCCGAGCAGTACTTC. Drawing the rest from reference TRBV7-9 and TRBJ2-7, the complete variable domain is DTGVSQNPRHKITKRGQNVTFRCDPISEHNRLYWYRQTLGQGPEFLTYFQNEAQLEKSRLLSDRFSAERPKGSFSTLEIQRTEQGDSAMYLCASSLIGDLGPEQYFGPGTRLTVT.

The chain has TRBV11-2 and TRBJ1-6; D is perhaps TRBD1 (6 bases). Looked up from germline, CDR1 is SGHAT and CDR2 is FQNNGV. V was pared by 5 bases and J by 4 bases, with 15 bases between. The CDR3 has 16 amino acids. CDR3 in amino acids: CASSLTGKLYNSPLHF. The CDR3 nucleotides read TGTGCCAGCAGCCTTACAGGGAAGTTATATAATTCACCCCTCCACTTT.